Shown below are 29 T cell receptor beta chains from a single sample sequenced in a study of T cell repertoires in cytomegalovirus infection. These receptors have no identified antigens. TCRdb itself ran the reads through MiXCR, one entry per CDR3 protein. The sample consists of about a million distinct CDR3 sequences, under 40% of them appearing once. Sequencing used cultured CD8+ T cells from PBMCs, obtained from culture after CMV antigen stimulation. These receptors were collected from a human donor in good health (CMV status not recorded). Some clones in this sample may be carry-over from other donors' samples.

This chain joins TRBV19 and TRBJ2-1; either TRBD1 or TRBD2 may fit D (5 bases each). This CDR3 region has 15 residues. Germline CDR1 and CDR2: LNHDA and SQIVND (reference sequence). V lost 5 bases to trimming and J lost 10 bases, with 21 bases between them. CDR3 sequence reads: CASSWGTGPLWEQFF. The CDR3, as DNA: TGTGCCAGTAGTTGGGGCACGGGACCCCTATGGGAGCAGTTCTTC.

This clonotype was observed a handful of times. The chain uses TRBV11-2 and TRBJ2-1; TRBD1 might be the D (6 bases). CDR1 is SGHAT, CDR2 FQNNGV, per germline. The V and J ends lost 4 bases and 4 bases respectively, with 20 bases between them. There are 17 residues in the CDR3. In DNA, the CDR3 is TGTGCCAGCAGCTCATACTCCGGGACACTCCTATACAATGAGCAGTTCTTC. Protein sequence: CASSSYSGTLLYNEQFF.

This clonotype was observed a handful of times. This sequence joins TRBV12-3 or TRBV12-4 and TRBJ1-2, with D perhaps matching TRBD1 (6 bases). CDR3 length: 14 residues. The V end lost 4 bases, the J end lost 6 bases, and 15 bases lay between the germline ends. The CDR3 nucleotides read TGTGCCAGCAGTTCTAACAGGGCTTATGATGGCTACACCTTC. Translating gives CASSSNRAYDGYTF.

The chain recombines TRBV10-3 with TRBJ1-5; D is ambiguous. V shed 3 bases and J shed 0 bases, with 12 bases lying between them. Germline loops: CDR1 ENHRY, CDR2 SYGVKD. This CDR3 contains 16 residues. The DNA of the CDR3 is TGTGCCATCAGTGACGGACCGCCTTATAGCAATCAGCCCCAGCATTTT. Translation gives CAISDGPPYSNQPQHF.

This clonotype was seen many times. The chain uses TRBV7-2 and TRBJ2-3; either TRBD1 or TRBD2 may fit D (5 bases each). V shed 6 bases and J shed 5 bases, with 18 bases lying between them. The CDR3 totals 15 residues. Germline V gene sequence: CDR1 SGHTA, CDR2 FQGNSA. CDR3 residues: CASSGGGREKDTQYF. In nucleotides, the CDR3 is TGTGCCAGCAGTGGGGGTGGGCGAGAGAAAGATACGCAGTATTTT.

CDR3: CAIGEGAGNTIYF. The CDR3 nucleotides read TGTGCCATCGGGGAGGGAGCAGGAAACACCATATATTTT. The rearrangement joins TRBV10-3 to TRBJ1-3, with D unresolved. Between the trimmed V and J ends, which lost 8 bases and 4 bases, there was a span of 12 bases. The CDR3 contains 13 residues. Germline V gene data show CDR1 as ENHRY and CDR2 as SYGVKD.

This clonotype was counted only a few times. The chain couples TRBV15 to TRBJ1-2, with 9 bases aligning to TRBD1. Germline CDR1 LNHNV, CDR2 YYDKDF (reference sequence). Trimming at V came to 5 bases and at J to 4 bases, leaving 11 bases not matched to a gene. There are 16 residues in the CDR3. This CDR3 is CATSGTSGTGFYGYTF. As DNA, the CDR3 is TGTGCCACCAGCGGGACCTCCGGGACAGGGTTCTATGGCTACACCTTC. Complete variable domain (other parts from reference TRBV15 and TRBJ1-2): DAMVIQNPRYQVTQFGKPVTLSCSQTLNHNVMYWYQQKSSQAPKLLFHYYDKDFNNEADTPDNFQSRRPNTSFCFLDIRSPGLGDTAMYLCATSGTSGTGFYGYTFGSGTRLTVV.

This clonotype was detected ten times or more. This rearrangement joins TRBV7-6 to TRBJ2-6; D is ambiguous. Germline V gene lookup returns CDR1 SGHVS and CDR2 FNYEAQ. The CDR3 is 14 amino acids. The V gene lost 5 bases and the J gene lost 2 bases, with 7 bases spanning the gap. The CDR3 reads CASSPQPGANVLTF. CDR3 sequence (DNA): TGTGCCAGCAGCCCCCAGCCTGGGGCCAACGTCCTGACTTTC.

This clonotype has only a few counts. The rearrangement uses TRBV6-1 and TRBJ2-7; 9 bases map to TRBD2. Germline loops: CDR1 MNHNS, CDR2 SASEGT. V shed 7 bases, J shed 6 bases, and the junction held 10 bases outside the gene matches. The CDR3 extends over 14 amino acids. The CDR3 here is CASTPSGGLREQYF. The CDR3, as DNA: TGTGCCAGCACCCCAAGCGGGGGGCTTCGCGAGCAGTACTTC.

Regarding this clonotype: The conserved phenylalanine or tryptophan is not found at the CDR3 terminus, so this likely reflects a read error. The CDR3 nucleotides are TGTGCCAGCAGCCTTGTCCATTCATCCGGCACAGATACGCAGTATTCT. Its translation: CASSLVHSSGTDTQYS. This chain connects TRBV28 to TRBJ2-3; D not resolved. Germline lookup yields CDR1 MDHEN and CDR2 SYDVKM. The V end lost 6 bases, the J end lost 1 base, and 17 bases lay between the germline ends. The CDR3 has 16 residues.

J is TRBJ2-3 and V is TRBV11-2; D unclear. The CDR3 length is 12 residues. With 7 bases removed from V and 10 bases from J, the gap between germline ends came to 15 bases. Germline CDR1 and CDR2: SGHAT and FQNNGV. The CDR3 sequence is CASITTGAAQYF. The CDR3 region has the DNA TGTGCCAGCATCACGACGGGCGCGGCGCAGTATTTT.

This clonotype was detected a few times. The V gene is TRBV7-9, the J gene TRBJ1-2, with 10 bases identical to TRBD1. The germline V gene encodes CDR1 SEHNR and CDR2 FQNEAQ (reference sequence). This CDR3 spans 15 amino acids. The V gene end was trimmed by 5 bases and the J gene end by 3 bases; junction bases not matched to a gene: 6. The CDR3 sequence: CASSLDRGRYYGYTF. As DNA, the CDR3 is TGTGCCAGCAGCCTAGACAGGGGGCGCTACTATGGCTACACCTTC.

This clonotype has only a few counts. This chain joins TRBV28 and TRBJ2-7; 13 bases match TRBD2. Germline CDR1 reads MDHEN; CDR2 reads SYDVKM. CDR3 size: 14 residues. V trimming: 10 bases; J trimming: 4 bases; junction bases outside the gene matches: 7. Here the CDR3 DNA reads TGTGCCACAGGACTAGCGGGAGTTGTGTACGAGCAGTACGTC. It encodes CATGLAGVVYEQYV.

This chain's CDR3 is CASSLGRAGDRTGELFF. The CDR3 DNA reads as TGTGCCAGCAGCTTAGGCCGGGCAGGGGATCGCACCGGGGAGCTGTTTTTT. This chain connects TRBV13 to TRBJ2-2, with D tentatively TRBD1 (6 bases). Germline CDR1 reads PRHDT; CDR2 reads FYEKMQ (reference sequence). V gave up 0 bases and J gave up 4 bases, with 15 bases separating them. CDR3 length: 17 amino acids.

Comment on this clonotype: Relative to the germline gene, one junction end is altered; a read error may explain this. This sequence joins TRBV6-2 or TRBV6-3 and TRBJ2-1; a possible D gene is TRBD1 (7 bases). The CDR3 covers 14 residues. Germline CDR1 is MNHEY and CDR2 is SVGEGT. This CDR3 reads CVSTQGGSTNEQFF. The CDR3 nucleotides are TGTGTCAGCACCCAGGGGGGTAGTACAAATGAGCAGTTCTTC.

With respect to this clonotype: This could be a read error, since a much larger clone is one nucleotide away. The J gene is TRBJ2-7, the V gene TRBV20-1; tentative D call: TRBD2 (7 bases). CDR1 is DFQATT, CDR2 SNEGSKA, per germline (reference sequence). Trimming took off 0 bases at V and 6 bases at J, with 36 bases between the two ends. The CDR3 loop spans 21 amino acids. The CDR3 DNA follows: TGCAGTGCTAGAGACGCCCGGGGGGCTAACAAAAAAATCCTCCAGGACTCCGAGCAGTACTTC. This encodes CSARDARGANKKILQDSEQYF.

This clonotype was recorded a few times. This chain uses TRBV7-6 with TRBJ2-1; the D is unclear. From germline, CDR1 is SGHVS and CDR2 FNYEAQ. The CDR3 totals 14 residues. V was clipped by 1 base and J by 6 bases, with 10 bases between them. Written as DNA, the CDR3 is TGTGCCAGCAGCTTAGAGGTACCGAGCAATGAGCAGTTCTTC. Amino acids: CASSLEVPSNEQFF.

This chain's CDR3 is CASSRNPNEAGGLMTQYF. The DNA for the CDR3 is TGTGCCAGCAGCCGGAACCCGAATGAAGCGGGGGGGTTGATGACCCAGTACTTC. The chain couples TRBV3-1 to TRBJ2-5; TRBD2 matches 10 bases. The V gene's germline CDR1 is LGHDT and CDR2 YNNKEL (reference sequence). The CDR3 runs 18 residues. V gave up 4 bases and J gave up 7 bases; unmatched junction bases: 18.

The table lists this clonotype with a few counts. The rearrangement links TRBV12-3 or TRBV12-4 to TRBJ1-4; TRBD1 matches 8 bases. The CDR3 is 13 amino acids. After removal of 6 bases from V and 5 bases from J, the junction contained 2 bases not matched to a gene. The CDR3 DNA sequence: TGTGCCAGCAGCCGGACAGGGAATGAAAAACTGTTTTTT. Residues: CASSRTGNEKLFF.

This clonotype has at least ten counts. The J gene is TRBJ1-2, the V gene TRBV7-2, with 8 bases fitting TRBD1. The CDR3 sequence is 13 residues long. Looked up from germline, CDR1 is SGHTA and CDR2 is FQGNSA. The J segment lost 5 bases and the V segment lost 6 bases, leaving 5 bases of the junction unmatched. Here the CDR3 reads CASSHQGAYGYTF. The CDR3 nucleotides are TGTGCCAGCAGTCATCAGGGGGCTTATGGCTACACCTTC.

This clonotype was seen a handful of times. The chain uses TRBV7-9 and TRBJ2-4, with D perhaps matching TRBD1 or TRBD2 (5 bases each). Germline CDR1 and CDR2: SEHNR and FQNEAQ (reference sequence). V dropped 5 bases and J dropped 5 bases, with 13 bases sitting between them. This CDR3 has 14 residues. The CDR3 here is CASSPPVGENIQYF. The DNA of the CDR3 is TGTGCCAGCAGCCCTCCTGTGGGGGAAAACATTCAGTACTTC.

This clonotype was recorded a few times. The chain carries TRBV6-2 or TRBV6-3 and TRBJ1-5, with D possibly TRBD1 on 5 matching bases. This CDR3 is built from 15 residues. The V end lost 1 base, the J end lost 4 bases, and 11 bases lay between the germline ends. Per the germline V gene, CDR1 is MNHEY and CDR2 is SVGEGT. CDR3 sequence: CASSYLRGINQPQHF. The CDR3 DNA follows: TGTGCCAGCAGTTACTTACGGGGCATTAATCAGCCCCAGCATTTT.

On this clonotype itself: At one end, the junction sequence differs from germline, possibly due to a read error. The rearrangement links TRBV6-1 to TRBJ2-3; D ambiguous. CDR1 is MNHNS, CDR2 SASEGT, per germline. The CDR3 is made up of 16 amino acids. The CDR3 here is CTSSEASQLSTDTQYF. CDR3 bases: TGTACCAGCAGTGAAGCGTCCCAGCTTAGCACAGATACGCAGTATTTT.

This sequence joins TRBV12-3 or TRBV12-4 and TRBJ2-1, with 11 bases that match TRBD2. The trim removed 7 bases at V and 7 bases at J, leaving 6 bases unmatched. The CDR3 contains 14 residues. The CDR3 sequence: CASIKTSGVNEQFF. As DNA, the CDR3 is TGTGCCAGCATTAAGACTAGCGGGGTGAATGAGCAGTTCTTC.

The chain carries TRBV7-9 and TRBJ2-6; D is undetermined. Germline values: CDR1 SEHNR, CDR2 FQNEAQ (reference sequence). Trimming removed 0 bases at V and 1 base at J, with 19 bases between. The CDR3 covers 20 residues. CDR3 protein: CASSLAWESWLSSGANVLTF. For the CDR3, the DNA is TGTGCCAGCAGCTTAGCGTGGGAAAGTTGGTTATCATCTGGGGCCAACGTCCTGACTTTC.

Concerning this clonotype: The junction departs from germline at one end; a sequencing error may be responsible. This sequence joins TRBV7-9 and TRBJ1-1, with D unresolved. The CDR3 has 11 residues. Germline loops: CDR1 SEHNR, CDR2 FQNEAQ (reference sequence). The CDR3 reads CDSSLMIEAFF. The CDR3 bases are TGTGACAGCAGCTTAATGATTGAAGCTTTCTTT.

In its sample, this clonotype was seen a few times. The chain joins TRBV2 to TRBJ2-7; no clear D. The V end lost 4 bases, the J end lost 7 bases, and 17 bases lay between the germline ends. This CDR3 has 14 residues. The V gene's germline CDR1 is SNHLY and CDR2 FYNNEI. In DNA, the CDR3 is TGTGCCAGCAGTGGGGCAGGTAACCTCTGGGAGCAGTACTTC. The encoded protein is CASSGAGNLWEQYF.

This clonotype has at least ten counts. This rearrangement joins TRBV7-2 to TRBJ1-3, with 9 nucleotides matching TRBD1. The CDR3 has 16 amino acids. Germline lookup yields CDR1 SGHTA and CDR2 FQGNSA. The trim removed 5 bases at V and 2 bases at J, leaving 7 bases unmatched. The CDR3 reads CASSPRTGVAGNTIYF. The CDR3 bases are TGTGCCAGCAGCCCGAGGACAGGGGTGGCTGGAAACACCATATATTTT.

This clonotype was recorded many times. One end of the junction fails to match germline, which may point to a read error. The V call is TRBV12-3 or TRBV12-4, the J call TRBJ2-5; 10 positions match TRBD2. The CDR3 length is 16 residues. The CDR3 is CASSLAGAILQETQYF. CDR3 coding DNA: TGTGCCAGCAGTCTAGCGGGGGCGATACTTCAAGAGACCCAGTACTTC.